This TCR beta chain was sequenced during a study of T cell responses to AZD1222 COVID-19 vaccine. Whole-study context: Both about-4-week and about-12-week second-dose recipients were combined.

Study-level results: Two AZD1222 doses significantly raised spike-specific TCR breadth and depth over controls. Scientists sampled the repertoires only once the peak T cell response had passed. Nearly half of spike-specific TCRs reportedly target unmutated variant regions.

To note about this clone: Its antigen is unknown.

Profiling relied on immunoSEQ multiplex PCR, and the TCRdb table lists in-frame clones only, not all of them. Of 150,000 to 200,000 clones listed, roughly 93% are singletons. The starting material was peripheral blood, obtained on day 0 of AZD1222 vaccination. The source of this sequence is an adult in good health.

CDR3 in amino acids: CASSYGSGRVGETQYF. The CDR3 region has the DNA TGTGCCAGCAGTTACGGAAGCGGGAGGGTCGGAGAGACCCAGTACTTC. The chain carries TRBV6-2 or TRBV6-3 and TRBJ2-5, with 10 nucleotides matching TRBD2. Germline CDR1 is MNHEY and CDR2 is SVGEGT. J gave up 4 bases and V 2 bases, and 7 bases lay outside the gene matches. CDR3 size: 16 residues.